What follows are 3 T cell receptor beta chains derived from one specimen sequenced in a study of T cells in Graves' hyperthyroidism and ophthalmopathy. Amplified regions were TCR beta CDR3 sequences from RNA transcripts. The HTBI primer set served for first-round RT-PCR of the TCR CDR3. Each CDR3 protein is one row after TCRdb ran MiXCR on the multiplex PCR reads. Here the sample spans hundreds of thousands of distinct CDR3 sequences, roughly 24% being singletons. Sample: blood. The receptors were gathered from a woman aged 25 to 45 with Graves' ophthalmopathy.

There are many counts of this clonotype. This sequence joins TRBV6-2 or TRBV6-3 and TRBJ1-1; TRBD1 agrees at 8 bases. Losses at the gene ends were 1 base for V and 2 bases for J; bases not matched to a gene: 9. CDR1 is MNHEY, CDR2 SVGEGT, per germline. The CDR3 covers 17 residues. For the CDR3, the DNA is TGTGCCAGCAGTTACTTCGGGTCGGGACAGGTAAACACTGAAGCTTTCTTT. Amino acids: CASSYFGSGQVNTEAFF.

This clonotype was seen ten or more times. The rearrangement joins TRBV19 to TRBJ1-1; no firm D call. The CDR3 spans 12 residues. Trimming shortened V by 7 bases and J by 7 bases, and 13 bases separated the two germline ends. Germline assignment: CDR1 LNHDA and CDR2 SQIVND (reference sequence). The CDR3 spells CASMGTGDEAFF. The CDR3 DNA follows: TGTGCCAGTATGGGAACGGGAGATGAAGCTTTCTTT.

The chain couples TRBV20-1 to TRBJ2-2; either TRBD1 or TRBD2 may fit D (5 bases each). Trimming removed 4 bases from V and 8 bases from J, with 17 bases in between. The germline V gene has CDR1 DFQATT and CDR2 SNEGSKA (reference sequence). The CDR3 totals 14 residues. For the CDR3, the DNA is TGCAGTGCTACCCCAGCAGGGACCTCAGGGGAGCTGTTTTTT. It translates to CSATPAGTSGELFF.